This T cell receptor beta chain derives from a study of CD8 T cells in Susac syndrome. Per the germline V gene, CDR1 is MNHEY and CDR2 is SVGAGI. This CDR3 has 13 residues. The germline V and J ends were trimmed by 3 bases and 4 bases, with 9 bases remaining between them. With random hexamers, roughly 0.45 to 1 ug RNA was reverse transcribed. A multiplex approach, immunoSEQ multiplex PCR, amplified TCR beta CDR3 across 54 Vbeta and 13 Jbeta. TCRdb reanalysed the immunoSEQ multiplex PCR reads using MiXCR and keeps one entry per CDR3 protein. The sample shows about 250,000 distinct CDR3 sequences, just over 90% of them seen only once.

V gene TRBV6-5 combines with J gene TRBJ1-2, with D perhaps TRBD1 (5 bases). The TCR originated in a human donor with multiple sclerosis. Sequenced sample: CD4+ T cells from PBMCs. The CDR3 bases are TGTGCCAGCAGTTATGGGGGGTTCTATGGCTACACCTTC. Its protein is CASSYGGFYGYTF.